This T cell receptor beta chain appears in the sequencing data of a study of blood T cell repertoires in COVID-19. Study at large: From the United States, Italy and Spain came samples of acute and convalescent COVID-19. PBMCs, B-cell-depleted T cells, or T cells were the source of the cDNA or gDNA that made up the material.

V lost 8 bases and J lost 3, with 14 bases in between. CDR3 length equals 13 residues. Germline CDR1 reads MNHEY; CDR2 reads SVGAGI. Original handling: The authors estimated nucleated cell counts from reference gene primer amplification. Repertoires were generated with immunoSEQ multiplex PCR, while TCRdb's copy carries only in-frame clones and drops some. That table supplies the V and J calls and clone size; D and trimming were determined from the DNA. The sample has some 150,000 clones, around 83% seen once; the top ten hold 1.6%. The sample taken for sequencing was peripheral blood. The receptor comes from a human donor in a cohort sampled during active COVID-19. This chain links TRBV6-5 with TRBJ2-7; no clear D gene. The CDR3 here is CASVEQTYYEQYF. The CDR3 DNA sequence: TGTGCCAGCGTCGAGCAGACATACTACGAGCAGTACTTC.